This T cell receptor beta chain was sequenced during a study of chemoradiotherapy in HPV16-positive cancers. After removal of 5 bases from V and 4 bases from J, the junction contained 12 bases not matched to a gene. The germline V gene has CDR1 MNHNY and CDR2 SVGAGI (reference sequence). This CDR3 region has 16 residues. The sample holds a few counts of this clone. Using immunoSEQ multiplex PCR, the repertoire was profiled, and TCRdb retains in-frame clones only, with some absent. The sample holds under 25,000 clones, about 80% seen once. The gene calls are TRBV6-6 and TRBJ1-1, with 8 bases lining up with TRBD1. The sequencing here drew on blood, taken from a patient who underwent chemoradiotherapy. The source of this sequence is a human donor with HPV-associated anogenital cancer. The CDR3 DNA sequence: TGTGCCAGCAGTACTGAAACCAACACAGGGGGCACTGAAGCTTTCTTT. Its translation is CASSTETNTGGTEAFF.